The 20 T cell receptor beta chains below all came from one sample that was sequenced in a study of T cell repertoires in cytomegalovirus infection. A single record per CDR3 protein comes from TCRdb applying MiXCR to the reads. The sample has nearly 650,000 distinct CDR3 sequences, approximately 25% seen once. The specimen sequenced was CD8+ T cells from PBMCs. The origin of the receptors is a human donor in good health (CMV status not recorded). Some clones in this sample may be carry-over from other donors' samples.

This clonotype was seen at least ten times. The chain recombines TRBV6-1 with TRBJ2-2; either TRBD1 or TRBD2 may fit D (6 bases each). V was clipped by 6 bases and J by 4 bases, with 18 bases between them. Germline CDR1 and CDR2: MNHNS and SASEGT. CDR3 size: 16 residues. The CDR3 loop reads CASSNLGGSVTGELFF. The CDR3 DNA reads as TGTGCCAGCAGCAATCTGGGGGGCTCGGTCACCGGGGAGCTGTTTTTT.

J is TRBJ1-2 and V is TRBV14; D uncertain. Trimming shortened V by 3 bases and J by 0 bases, and 11 bases separated the two germline ends. CDR1 is SGHDN, CDR2 FVKESK, per germline. The CDR3 is 15 residues long. CDR3 DNA sequence: TGTGCCAGCAGCCATAGACAAGCTTCTAACTATGGCTACACCTTC. It codes for CASSHRQASNYGYTF. Combining the CDR3 with reference TRBV14 and TRBJ1-2 gives the whole variable domain EAGVTQFPSHSVIEKGQTVTLRCDPISGHDNLYWYRRVMGKEIKFLLHFVKESKQDESGMPNNRFLAERTGGTYSTLKVQPAELEDSGVYFCASSHRQASNYGYTFGSGTRLTVV.

The table lists this clonotype with a few counts. The chain joins TRBV24-1 to TRBJ2-1; 8 bases are shared with TRBD2. The V and J ends lost 9 bases and 5 bases, in that order; junction bases with no gene match: 8. The CDR3 has 14 amino acids. CDR1 and CDR2 (germline): KGHDR, SFDVKD. The CDR3 region has the DNA TGTGCCACCGGACGGGGGGGGCAGGACAATGAGCAGTTCTTC. Protein sequence: CATGRGGQDNEQFF.

This clonotype has just a few counts. This chain connects TRBV5-6 to TRBJ2-7; 8 bases map to TRBD1. Trimming took 4 bases from V and 2 from J; bases not matched to a gene: 5. This CDR3 comprises 14 residues. Per the germline V gene, CDR1 is SGHDT and CDR2 is YYEEEE. CDR3 loop: CASSLPGGPYEQYV. In nucleotides, the CDR3 is TGTGCCAGCAGCCTACCAGGGGGCCCCTACGAGCAGTACGTC.

The chain links TRBV2 to TRBJ1-6; 8 nucleotides line up with TRBD1. From germline, CDR1 is SNHLY and CDR2 FYNNEI. Trimming took 6 bases from V and 9 from J; bases not matched to a gene: 7. The CDR3 consists of 14 residues. The CDR3 protein is CASSGTGGGSPLHF. The CDR3 DNA reads TGTGCCAGCAGCGGGACAGGTGGGGGTTCACCCCTCCACTTT.

This rearrangement joins TRBV12-3 or TRBV12-4 to TRBJ2-3; 8 bases agree with TRBD2. CDR3 length: 16 residues. V shed 6 bases, J shed 0 bases, and the junction held 8 bases outside the gene matches. Written as DNA, the CDR3 is TGTGCCAGCAGCCCCATTTCGGGGGGGAGCACAGATACGCAGTATTTT. Protein product: CASSPISGGSTDTQYF.

A few counts support this clonotype. The rearrangement joins TRBV28 to TRBJ2-7; 7 bases align to TRBD1. The CDR3 is 14 amino acids. With V trimmed by 1 base and J by 7 bases, 7 bases remained unmatched. Germline CDR1 reads MDHEN; CDR2 reads SYDVKM. The CDR3 spells CASSLLGGAGEQYV. Here the CDR3 DNA reads TGTGCCAGCAGTTTATTAGGGGGCGCTGGTGAGCAGTACGTC.

This clonotype has ten or more counts. This chain links TRBV6-5 with TRBJ2-3; possibly TRBD1 or TRBD2 for D (5 bases each). V was cut by 6 bases and J by 1 base, with 14 bases left in between. The CDR3 is made up of 15 amino acids. Germline lookup yields CDR1 MNHEY and CDR2 SVGAGI. CDR3 in DNA: TGTGCCAGCAGGCGAGCCGGGGCTCGCACAGATACGCAGTATTTT. This codes for CASRRAGARTDTQYF.

The chain joins TRBV6-2 or TRBV6-3 to TRBJ2-5; D possibly matches TRBD1 or TRBD2 (5 bases each). CDR1 is MNHEY and CDR2 is SVGEGT in the germline V gene. The CDR3 has 14 amino acids. Trimming removed 2 bases from V and 5 bases from J, with 12 bases in between. In nucleotides, the CDR3 is TGTGCCAGCAGTTACAAGGGAGAGGGGGAGACCCAGTACTTC. Protein sequence: CASSYKGEGETQYF.

This clonotype was recorded at least ten times. The chain carries TRBV6-1 and TRBJ1-1, with a tentative D call TRBD1 (5 bases). The CDR3 covers 12 residues. The germline V and J ends were trimmed by 2 bases and 6 bases, with 7 bases remaining between them. The V gene's germline CDR1 is MNHNS and CDR2 SASEGT. This CDR3 reads CASSEWDPEAFF. CDR3 sequence (DNA): TGTGCCAGCAGTGAATGGGACCCTGAAGCTTTCTTT.

This clonotype showed up many times. The chain combines TRBV7-6 with TRBJ2-2, with TRBD1 identical over 8 bases. This CDR3 comprises 17 residues. V was clipped by 1 base and J by 2 bases; unmatched bases: 6. Per germline, CDR1 SGHVS and CDR2 FNYEAQ. As DNA, the CDR3 is TGTGCCAGCAGCTTAGTGTCCAGGGGGCCCAACACCGGGGAGCTGTTTTTT. The encoded protein is CASSLVSRGPNTGELFF.

The chain has TRBV29-1 and TRBJ2-7; D unresolved. V lost 0 bases to trimming and J lost 3 bases, with 15 bases between them. CDR1 and CDR2 from the germline V gene are SQVTM and ANQGSEA. The CDR3 length is 15 residues. The CDR3: CSVEEPPSYNYEQYV. DNA for the CDR3: TGCAGCGTTGAAGAACCACCATCCTACAACTACGAGCAGTACGTC.

This clonotype was seen at least ten times. The V call is TRBV7-9, the J call TRBJ2-1; TRBD1 agrees at 9 bases. The germline V gene has CDR1 SEHNR and CDR2 FQNEAQ (reference sequence). The CDR3 consists of 15 residues. V dropped 5 bases and J dropped 10; count of bases not matched to a gene: 12. This CDR3 is CASSRPGQGVMEQFF. In DNA, the CDR3 is TGTGCCAGCAGCCGACCGGGACAGGGCGTGATGGAGCAGTTCTTC.

CDR3: CSVGGDRAHYEQYF. DNA for the CDR3: TGCAGCGTTGGGGGGGACAGGGCTCACTACGAGCAGTACTTC. This chain connects TRBV29-1 to TRBJ2-7; 9 bases align to TRBD1. This CDR3 spans 14 amino acids. V was pared by 4 bases and J by 3 bases, with 7 bases of the junction left unmatched. Germline-derived CDR1 and CDR2 are SQVTM and ANQGSEA.

The chain couples TRBV2 to TRBJ2-5, with D perhaps TRBD1 (5 bases). This CDR3 contains 13 residues. Trimming removed 5 bases at V and 4 bases at J, with 11 bases between. Germline CDR1 is SNHLY and CDR2 is FYNNEI. The CDR3 DNA follows: TGTGCCAGCAGTTTTTTGACAGCAGAGACCCAGTACTTC. Translation: CASSFLTAETQYF.

This clonotype was detected only a few times. The V gene is TRBV20-1, the J gene TRBJ2-1, with 13 nucleotides matching TRBD2. The CDR3 contains 13 residues. Germline CDR1 DFQATT, CDR2 SNEGSKA (reference sequence). As DNA, the CDR3 is TGCAGAGGGACTAGCGGGAATGGTCAGGTGCAGTTCTTC. It specifies CRGTSGNGQVQFF.

Of note for this clonotype: Just one base apart from a much larger clone, this may be a read error. This chain joins TRBV7-2 and TRBJ2-1, with D uncertain. The V gene's germline CDR1 is SGHTA and CDR2 FQGNSA. The length of the CDR3 is 14 residues. Trimming took off 5 bases at V and 2 bases at J, with 10 bases between the two ends. In DNA form, the CDR3 reads TGTGCCAGCAGCCCCCTCCCACCCTACAATGAGCAGTTCTTC. It encodes CASSPLPPYNEQFF.

CDR3 residues: CASSRRDRPSTDTQYF. DNA for the CDR3: TGTGCCAGCAGCCGTCGGGACAGACCTAGCACAGATACGCAGTATTTT. The chain joins TRBV6-2 or TRBV6-3 to TRBJ2-3; TRBD1 aligns across 7 bases. The CDR3 covers 16 residues. Losses at the gene ends were 6 bases for V and 0 bases for J; bases not matched to a gene: 9. CDR1 and CDR2 (germline): MNHEY, SVGEGT.

The gene calls are TRBV27 and TRBJ2-7; 8 bases fit TRBD1. The germline V gene encodes CDR1 MNHEY and CDR2 SMNVEV (reference sequence). The CDR3 consists of 14 residues. V was pared by 1 base and J by 5 bases, with 4 bases of the junction left unmatched. The CDR3 is CASSLFRGQDEQYF. The CDR3 nucleotides are TGTGCCAGCAGTTTATTCAGGGGGCAGGACGAGCAGTACTTC.

This clonotype was recorded at least ten times. The V gene is TRBV7-6, the J gene TRBJ2-2; 8 bases fit TRBD1. Germline V gives CDR1 SGHVS, CDR2 FNYEAQ. The CDR3 sequence is 15 residues long. The trim removed 5 bases at V and 7 bases at J, leaving 9 bases unmatched. The CDR3 DNA follows: TGTGCCAGCAGCCCGAGACAGGGGCATAACGGGGAGCTGTTTTTT. This translates into CASSPRQGHNGELFF.